This is a list of T cell receptor beta chains from one sample in a study of shared clonotypes between healthy human individuals. The repertoire was sequenced with immunoSEQ multiplex PCR; TCRdb's copy has only in-frame clones and lacks some. The sample holds some 1.5 million clones, around 97% seen once. The sequenced sample consisted of naive CD4+ T cells sorted from blood. The origin of the receptors is a man aged 25-40 years in good health. Each CDR3 is given with its conserved first and last residue. The order of the fields is clone size, J gene, D gene, V gene, CDR3 protein, CDR3 DNA. A D gene is named only where the DNA matches it firmly. Clone size is stated in some rows and not others, as once, few, many or a class when expanded.

-,TRBJ2-5,TRBD2,TRBV10-1,CASSDSLAELQETQYF,TGCGCCAGCAGTGATTCTCTAGCGGAGTTACAAGAGACCCAGTACTTC
-,TRBJ1-3,-,TRBV30,CAWSKTRGSGNTIYF,TGTGCCTGGAGTAAGACCAGGGGTTCTGGAAACACCATATATTTT
-,TRBJ2-2,-,TRBV29-1,CSAQEGGGTGELFF,TGCAGTGCCCAGGAGGGAGGGGGCACCGGGGAGCTGTTTTTT
-,TRBJ2-1,TRBD1,TRBV10-3,CAISPGQGRNEQFF,TGTGCCATCAGTCCGGGACAGGGTCGGAATGAGCAGTTCTTC
-,TRBJ2-2,-,TRBV30,CALQDSGAPGELFF,TGTGCCTTACAGGATTCGGGTGCCCCGGGAGAGCTGTTTTTT
-,TRBJ2-1,TRBD2,TRBV5-1,CASAILANNEQFF,TGCGCCAGCGCGATACTAGCGAACAATGAGCAGTTCTTC
-,TRBJ2-6,-,TRBV18,CASSPTLPSGANVLTF,TGTGCCAGCTCACCTACCCTCCCTAGCGGGGCCAACGTCCTGACTTTC
-,TRBJ2-7,TRBD2,TRBV2,CASRPTSGSSYEQYF,TGTGCCAGCAGACCTACTAGCGGGAGCTCCTACGAGCAGTACTTC
-,TRBJ2-5,TRBD2,TRBV5-6,CASSSGLAGTQETQYF,TGTGCCAGCAGCTCCGGACTAGCGGGGACCCAAGAGACCCAGTACTTC
-,TRBJ1-2,-,TRBV11-3,CASSFGGEAGYTF,TGTGCCAGCAGCTTTGGGGGGGAGGCTGGCTACACCTTC
-,TRBJ2-7,TRBD1,TRBV2,CASSEETGNNYEQYF,TGTGCCAGCAGTGAAGAGACAGGGAACAACTACGAGCAGTACTTC
once,TRBJ2-4,-,TRBV10-3,CAISEDRLAKNIQYF,TGTGCCATCAGTGAGGACAGGCTAGCCAAAAACATTCAGTACTTC
-,TRBJ2-6,-,TRBV27,CASSLRGIPLSGANVLTF,TGTGCCAGCAGTTTAAGGGGGATCCCCCTCTCTGGGGCCAACGTCCTGACTTTC
-,TRBJ1-5,-,TRBV7-2,CASSLAGAGGQPQHF,TGTGCCAGCAGCTTAGCGGGGGCGGGTGGTCAGCCCCAGCATTTT
-,TRBJ2-7,TRBD2,TRBV18,CASSPSGLGSYEQYF,TGTGCCAGCTCACCCTCGGGACTAGGCTCCTACGAGCAGTACTTC
-,TRBJ1-5,-,TRBV7-8,CASRGGAEQPQHF,TGTGCCAGCAGGGGGGGGGCGGAGCAGCCCCAGCATTTT
-,TRBJ2-1,-,TRBV19,CASSITRPSYNEQFF,TGTGCCAGTAGTATCACGAGGCCCTCCTACAATGAGCAGTTCTTC
-,TRBJ2-1,-,TRBV6-6,CASSPWGAVGVDEQFF,TGTGCCAGCAGTCCTTGGGGGGCGGTGGGTGTCGATGAGCAGTTCTTC
-,TRBJ2-7,-,TRBV6-5,CASSYGAQPYEQYF,TGTGCCAGCAGTTATGGGGCGCAACCCTACGAGCAGTACTTC
-,TRBJ1-3,-,TRBV2,CASSRQGGSSGNTIYF,TGTGCCAGCAGCCGCCAGGGTGGCAGCTCTGGAAACACCATATATTTT
-,TRBJ2-1,-,TRBV7-9,CASSLARQRSYNEQFF,TGTGCCAGCAGCTTGGCAAGACAGCGCTCCTACAATGAGCAGTTCTTC
once,TRBJ2-7,TRBD1,TRBV7-9,CASSQTGGTYEQYF,TGTGCCAGCAGCCAGACAGGGGGAACCTACGAGCAGTACTTC
-,TRBJ2-7,TRBD2,TRBV9,CASSLTAMDGTSVGEQYF,TGTGCCAGCAGCCTCACCGCCATGGATGGGACTAGTGTCGGCGAGCAGTACTTC
-,TRBJ2-5,-,TRBV5-4,CASSLHQETQYF,TGTGCCAGCAGCTTGCACCAAGAGACCCAGTACTTC
-,TRBJ2-7,-,TRBV30,CAWRSGPIEREQYF,TGTGCCTGGAGGAGCGGGCCTATCGAGAGGGAGCAGTACTTC
-,TRBJ2-5,-,TRBV25-1,CASSESSLTGQETQYF,TGTGCCAGCAGTGAATCCTCGCTGACAGGACAAGAGACCCAGTACTTC
-,TRBJ1-1,TRBD1,TRBV6-1,CASSRDRIEAFF,TGTGCCAGCAGCCGGGACAGGATTGAAGCTTTCTTT
-,TRBJ2-6,-,TRBV28,CASSQRGGAVSGANVLTF,TGTGCCAGCAGCCAAAGGGGCGGGGCGGTCTCTGGGGCCAACGTCCTGACTTTC
-,TRBJ1-1,-,TRBV7-2,CASSFPGPNGNTEAFF,TGTGCCAGCAGCTTTCCGGGACCCAACGGGAACACTGAAGCTTTCTTT
-,TRBJ2-5,-,TRBV7-9,CASSLMRPRGETQYF,TGTGCCAGCAGCTTAATGAGACCTCGGGGGGAGACCCAGTACTTC
-,TRBJ1-3,-,TRBV19,CASRALSSGNTIYF,TGTGCCAGTAGGGCCCTCAGCTCTGGAAACACCATATATTTT
-,TRBJ2-5,TRBD2,TRBV9,CASSASGVKETQYF,TGTGCCAGCAGTGCTAGCGGAGTTAAAGAGACCCAGTACTTC
-,TRBJ2-2,-,TRBV7-4,CASRLHSPDGELFF,TGTGCCAGCAGGCTACATTCGCCGGACGGGGAGCTGTTTTTT
-,TRBJ2-7,TRBD2,TRBV29-1,CSVGGLAGYNEQYF,TGCAGCGTCGGGGGACTAGCGGGATATAACGAGCAGTACTTC
-,TRBJ1-2,-,TRBV29-1,CSVSPGLKVDGYTF,TGCAGCGTCTCCCCTGGGCTCAAGGTTGATGGCTACACCTTC
-,TRBJ2-7,-,TRBV5-4,CASSGGTASSYEQYF,TGTGCCAGCAGCGGCGGGACAGCTTCCTCCTACGAGCAGTACTTC
-,TRBJ2-2,TRBD1,TRBV2,CASSGPQGGGELFF,TGTGCCAGCAGTGGCCCACAGGGGGGCGGGGAGCTGTTTTTT
-,TRBJ1-1,-,TRBV25-1,CASSVGTREAFF,TGTGCCAGCAGTGTAGGGACACGAGAAGCTTTCTTT
-,TRBJ1-3,-,TRBV7-6,CASRSGTNSGNTIYF,TGTGCCAGCAGGTCCGGGACCAACTCTGGAAACACCATATATTTT
-,TRBJ2-7,-,TRBV10-2,CATEGGGPYEQYF,TGCGCCACCGAGGGAGGGGGTCCCTACGAGCAGTACTTC
-,TRBJ2-5,TRBD2,TRBV7-2,CASSPRLAGGVKTQYF,TGTGCCAGCAGCCCTAGACTAGCGGGAGGGGTAAAGACCCAGTACTTC
-,TRBJ1-2,-,TRBV5-1,CASSELINYGYTF,TGCGCCAGCAGCGAGCTCATTAACTATGGCTACACCTTC
-,TRBJ2-1,-,TRBV7-3,CASSLIAASYNEQFF,TGTGCCAGCAGCTTAATAGCGGCCTCCTACAATGAGCAGTTCTTC
-,TRBJ2-2,TRBD2,TRBV5-1,CASSLALSSGNTGELFF,TGCGCCAGCAGCTTGGCCCTCTCTAGCGGGAACACCGGGGAGCTGTTTTTT